This T cell receptor (beta chain) was observed in a study of T cell changes during pregnancy in multiple sclerosis. Generated by immunoSEQ multiplex PCR, the TCRdb table keeps only in-frame clones and is missing some. The table records 50,000 to 65,000 clones, nearly 90% of them present only once. V lost 3 bases and J lost 6, with 9 bases in between. The germline V gene encodes CDR1 GTSNPN and CDR2 SVGIG (reference sequence). The CDR3 has 12 residues. The source of this sequence is a female donor with multiple sclerosis, enrolled in a pregnancy study. The rearrangement uses TRBV30 and TRBJ1-3; no clear D. This sample comprised peripheral blood, obtained in the first trimester of pregnancy. Here the CDR3 DNA reads TGTGCCTGGAGCGATTCACTAAACACCATATATTTT. The encoded protein is CAWSDSLNTIYF.